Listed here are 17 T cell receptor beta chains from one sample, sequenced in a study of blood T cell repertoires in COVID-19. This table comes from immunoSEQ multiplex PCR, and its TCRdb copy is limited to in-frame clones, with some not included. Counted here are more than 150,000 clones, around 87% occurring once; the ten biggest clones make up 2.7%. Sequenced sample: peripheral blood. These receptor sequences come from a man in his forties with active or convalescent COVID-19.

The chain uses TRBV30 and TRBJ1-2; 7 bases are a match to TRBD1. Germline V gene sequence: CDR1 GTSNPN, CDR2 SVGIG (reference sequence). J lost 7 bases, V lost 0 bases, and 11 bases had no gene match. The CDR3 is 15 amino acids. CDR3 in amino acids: CAWSVRGFDRVGYTF. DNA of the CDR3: TGTGCCTGGAGTGTACGCGGGTTTGACAGGGTTGGCTACACCTTC.

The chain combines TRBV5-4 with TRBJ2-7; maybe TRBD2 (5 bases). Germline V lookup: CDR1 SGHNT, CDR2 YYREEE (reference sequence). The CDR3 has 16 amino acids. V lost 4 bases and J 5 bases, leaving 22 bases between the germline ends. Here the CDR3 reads CASSLSDQLGLDEQYF. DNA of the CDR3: TGTGCCAGCAGCCTATCCGACCAACTAGGATTGGACGAGCAGTACTTC.

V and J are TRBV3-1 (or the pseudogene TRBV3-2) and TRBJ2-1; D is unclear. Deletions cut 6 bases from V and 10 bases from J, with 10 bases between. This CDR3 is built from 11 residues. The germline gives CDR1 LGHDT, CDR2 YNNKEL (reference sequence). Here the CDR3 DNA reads TGTGCCAGCAGTCAAACACGCGAGCAGTTCTTC. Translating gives CASSQTREQFF.

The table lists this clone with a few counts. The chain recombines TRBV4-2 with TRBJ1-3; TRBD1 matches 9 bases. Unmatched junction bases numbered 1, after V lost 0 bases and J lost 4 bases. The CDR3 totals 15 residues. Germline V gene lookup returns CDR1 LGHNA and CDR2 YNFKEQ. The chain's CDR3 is CASSQEDRGGNTIYF. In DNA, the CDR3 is TGTGCCAGCAGCCAAGAGGACAGGGGCGGAAACACCATATATTTT.

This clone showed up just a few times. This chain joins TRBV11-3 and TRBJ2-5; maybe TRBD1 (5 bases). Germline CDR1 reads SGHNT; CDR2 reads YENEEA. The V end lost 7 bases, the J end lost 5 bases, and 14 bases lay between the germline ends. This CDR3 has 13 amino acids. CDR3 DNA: TGTGCCAGCACCATGGGTGGGGCGGAGACCCAGTACTTC. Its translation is CASTMGGAETQYF.

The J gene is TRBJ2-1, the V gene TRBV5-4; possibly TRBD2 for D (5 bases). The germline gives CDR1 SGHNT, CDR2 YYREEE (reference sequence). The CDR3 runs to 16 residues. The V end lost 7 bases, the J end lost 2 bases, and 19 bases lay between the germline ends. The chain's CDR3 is CASLIAGNSPYNEQFF. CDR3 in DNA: TGTGCCAGCTTGATAGCCGGGAACTCCCCCTACAATGAGCAGTTCTTC.

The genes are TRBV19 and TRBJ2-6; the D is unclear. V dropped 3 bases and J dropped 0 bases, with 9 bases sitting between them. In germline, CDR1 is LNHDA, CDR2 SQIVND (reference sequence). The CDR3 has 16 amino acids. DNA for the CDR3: TGTGCCAGTAGTATTTTGGTTAGCTCTGGGGCCAACGTCCTGACTTTC. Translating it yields CASSILVSSGANVLTF.

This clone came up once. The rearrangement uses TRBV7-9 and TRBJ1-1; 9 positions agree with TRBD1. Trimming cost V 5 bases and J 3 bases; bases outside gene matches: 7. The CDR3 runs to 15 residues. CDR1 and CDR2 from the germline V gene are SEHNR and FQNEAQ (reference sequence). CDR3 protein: CASSQIGTGHTEAFF. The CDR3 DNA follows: TGTGCCAGCAGCCAAATCGGGACAGGGCACACTGAAGCTTTCTTT.

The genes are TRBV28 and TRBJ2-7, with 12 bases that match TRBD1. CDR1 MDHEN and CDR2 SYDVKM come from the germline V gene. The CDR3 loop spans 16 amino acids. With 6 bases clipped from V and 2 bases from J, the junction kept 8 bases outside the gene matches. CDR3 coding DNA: TGTGCCAGCAGGCCCGGCGGGACAGGGGGCCCCTACGAGCAGTACTTC. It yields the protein CASRPGGTGGPYEQYF.

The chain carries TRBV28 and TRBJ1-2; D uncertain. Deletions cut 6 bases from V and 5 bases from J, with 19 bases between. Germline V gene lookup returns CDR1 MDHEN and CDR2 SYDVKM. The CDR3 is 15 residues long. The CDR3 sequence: CASSPPSREGYGYTF. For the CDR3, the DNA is TGTGCCAGCAGCCCTCCCTCCCGGGAGGGATATGGCTACACCTTC.

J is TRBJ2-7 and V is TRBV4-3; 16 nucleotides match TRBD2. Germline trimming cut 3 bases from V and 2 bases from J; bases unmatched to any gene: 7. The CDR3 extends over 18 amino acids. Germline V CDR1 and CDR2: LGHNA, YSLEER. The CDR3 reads CASSHGTSGGAPPYEQYF. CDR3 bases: TGCGCCAGCAGCCACGGGACTAGCGGGGGGGCGCCCCCCTACGAGCAGTACTTC.

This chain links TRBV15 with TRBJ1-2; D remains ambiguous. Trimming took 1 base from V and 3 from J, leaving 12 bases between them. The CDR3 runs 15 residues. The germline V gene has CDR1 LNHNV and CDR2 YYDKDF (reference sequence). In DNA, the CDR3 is TGTGCCACCAGCAGAGTGAGGCGGGAGGACTATGGCTACACCTTC. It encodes CATSRVRREDYGYTF.

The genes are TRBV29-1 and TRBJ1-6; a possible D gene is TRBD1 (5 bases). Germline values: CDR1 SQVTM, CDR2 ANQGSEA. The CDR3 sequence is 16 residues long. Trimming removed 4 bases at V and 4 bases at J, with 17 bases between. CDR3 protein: CSVVLGFGGYNSPLHF. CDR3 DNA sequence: TGCAGCGTTGTTCTGGGATTCGGGGGTTATAATTCACCCCTCCACTTT.

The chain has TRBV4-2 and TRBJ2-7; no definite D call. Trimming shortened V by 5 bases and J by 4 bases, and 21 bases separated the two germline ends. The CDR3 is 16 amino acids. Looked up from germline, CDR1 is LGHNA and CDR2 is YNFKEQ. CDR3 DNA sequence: TGTGCCAGCAGCAATTTCAACGGCAGACTTCTTTACGAGCAGTACTTC. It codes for CASSNFNGRLLYEQYF.

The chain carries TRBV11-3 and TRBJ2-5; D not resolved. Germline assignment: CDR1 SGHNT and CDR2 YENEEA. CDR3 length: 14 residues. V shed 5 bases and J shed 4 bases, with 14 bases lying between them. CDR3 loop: CASSPNTVPETQYF. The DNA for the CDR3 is TGTGCCAGCAGCCCTAATACCGTTCCAGAGACCCAGTACTTC.

The CDR3 DNA reads TGTGCCAGCACTGAGGGAGGGAACAATTCACCCCTCCACTTT. Protein: CASTEGGNNSPLHF. The V gene is TRBV25-1, the J gene TRBJ1-6; D gene uncertain. The V end lost 7 bases, the J end lost 7 bases, and 14 bases lay between the germline ends. This CDR3 contains 14 residues. Germline values: CDR1 MGHDK, CDR2 SYGVNS.

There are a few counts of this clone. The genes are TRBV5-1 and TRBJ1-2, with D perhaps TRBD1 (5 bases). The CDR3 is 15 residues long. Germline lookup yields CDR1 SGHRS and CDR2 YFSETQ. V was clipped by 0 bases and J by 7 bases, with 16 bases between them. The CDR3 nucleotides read TGCGCCAGCAGCTTGGCCGGCGGGACGGGCTTTGGCTACACCTTC. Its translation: CASSLAGGTGFGYTF.